The 7 T cell receptor beta chains in this list originate from one sample, sequenced in a study of cytomegalovirus exposure and HLA in healthy donors. The PCR ran on 60 Vbeta and 13 Jbeta primers. Sequenced by immunoSEQ multiplex PCR; TCRdb stores in-frame clones only, minus some. The sample shows about 190,000 clones, about nine tenths of them seen only once. Sequencing used PBMCs. These receptors came from a boy aged 2 to 9 in good health and CMV-seronegative.

The chain combines TRBV6-1 with TRBJ2-2; 7 bases match TRBD2. The germline CDR1 and CDR2 sequences are MNHNS and SASEGT. The CDR3 consists of 16 residues. J lost 4 bases, V lost 2 bases, and 7 bases had no gene match. CDR3 region: CASSEWEGPLTGELFF. CDR3 DNA sequence: TGTGCCAGCAGTGAATGGGAGGGTCCTCTCACCGGGGAGCTGTTTTTT.

The CDR3 sequence: CASSRDSFYGELFF. In DNA form, the CDR3 reads TGTGCCAGCAGCAGGGACAGTTTTTACGGGGAGCTGTTTTTT. V gene TRBV7-8 combines with J gene TRBJ2-2, with TRBD1 matching over 7 bases. This CDR3 comprises 14 residues. V lost 5 bases, J lost 7 bases, and 7 bases stayed unmatched. Germline values: CDR1 SGHVS, CDR2 FQNEAQ. Drawing the rest from reference TRBV7-8 and TRBJ2-2, the complete variable domain is GAGVSQSPRYKVAKRGQDVALRCDPISGHVSLFWYQQALGQGPEFLTYFQNEAQLDKSGLPSDRFFAERPEGSVSTLKIQRTQQEDSAVYLCASSRDSFYGELFFGEGSRLTVL.

The gene calls are TRBV18 and TRBJ2-1; D is possibly TRBD1 (5 bases). V was clipped by 4 bases and J by 3 bases, with 10 bases between them. The CDR3 totals 14 residues. Germline-derived CDR1 and CDR2 are KGHSH and LQKENI. In nucleotides, the CDR3 is TGTGCCAGCTCACTCCCGACAGACTACAATGAGCAGTTCTTC. Amino acids: CASSLPTDYNEQFF.

The chain recombines TRBV5-1 with TRBJ2-6, with TRBD1 as a possible D gene (6 bases). The V end lost 4 bases, the J end lost 2 bases, and 22 bases lay between the germline ends. The CDR3 loop spans 19 amino acids. CDR1 is SGHRS, CDR2 YFSETQ, per germline. The CDR3 DNA sequence: TGCGCCAGCAGCCTTATCGCAGGACAGAAAAGTCCTGGGGCCAACGTCCTGACTTTC. This gives the protein CASSLIAGQKSPGANVLTF.

The chain uses TRBV4-1 and TRBJ2-7; 8 bases agree with TRBD2. Germline V CDR1 and CDR2: MGHRA, YSYEKL. This CDR3 region has 18 residues. V was pared by 2 bases and J by 4 bases, with 16 bases of the junction left unmatched. This CDR3 reads CASSQPLSGGLSQYEQYF. The CDR3 DNA reads as TGCGCCAGCAGCCAACCCCTCAGCGGGGGCCTGAGTCAATACGAGCAGTACTTC.

The V call is TRBV28, the J call TRBJ2-7; the match to TRBD1 covers 10 bases. The ends lost 5 bases at V and 7 bases at J; junction bases unmatched: 17. The germline V gene has CDR1 MDHEN and CDR2 SYDVKM. The CDR3 is made up of 17 amino acids. CDR3 bases: TGTGCCAGCAGTCTAGGACAGGGGGGAATATCCCCCTGGGAGCAGTACTTC. Amino acids: CASSLGQGGISPWEQYF.

CDR3: CASSTDNEQFF. The CDR3 nucleotides read TGTGCCAGCAGTACAGACAATGAGCAGTTCTTC. The V and J genes are TRBV28 and TRBJ2-1; D gene uncertain. Trimming removed 5 bases from V and 5 bases from J, with 4 bases in between. The CDR3 totals 11 residues. Germline values: CDR1 MDHEN, CDR2 SYDVKM.